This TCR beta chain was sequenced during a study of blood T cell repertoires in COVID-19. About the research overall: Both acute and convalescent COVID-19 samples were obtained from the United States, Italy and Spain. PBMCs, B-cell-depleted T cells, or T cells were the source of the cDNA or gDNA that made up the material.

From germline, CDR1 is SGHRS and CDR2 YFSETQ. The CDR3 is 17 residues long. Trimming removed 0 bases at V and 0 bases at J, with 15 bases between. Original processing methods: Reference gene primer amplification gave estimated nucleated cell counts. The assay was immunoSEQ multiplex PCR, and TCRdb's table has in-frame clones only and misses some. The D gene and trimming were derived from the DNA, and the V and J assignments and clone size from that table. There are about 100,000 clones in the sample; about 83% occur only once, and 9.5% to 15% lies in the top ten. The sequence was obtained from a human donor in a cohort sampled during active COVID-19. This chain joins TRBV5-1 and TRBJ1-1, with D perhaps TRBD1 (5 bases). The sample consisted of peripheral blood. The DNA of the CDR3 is TGCGCCAGCAGCTTGGCACCATTGGAGGGGTTGAACACTGAAGCTTTCTTT. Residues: CASSLAPLEGLNTEAFF.